This T cell receptor (beta chain) was sequenced during a study of T cells in Graves' hyperthyroidism and ophthalmopathy. This clonotype has a count of ten or more. Researchers amplified the TCR beta CDR3 regions from RNA transcripts. The TCR CDR3 first-round RT-PCR relied on the HTBI primer set. MiXCR, applied by TCRdb to the multiplex PCR reads, yields one record per CDR3 protein. The sample has fewer than 550,000 distinct CDR3 sequences, 15% to 19% seen once. The sequenced sample consisted of blood. This TCR was recovered from a woman between 18 and 30 years old with Graves' hyperthyroidism.

The CDR3 DNA follows: TGTGCCAGCAGTCTAGGGGGCTCTCCTTACGAGCAGTACTTC. Amino acid sequence: CASSLGGSPYEQYF. This chain links TRBV28 with TRBJ2-7, with TRBD1 identical over 7 bases. The length of the CDR3 is 14 residues. Germline loops: CDR1 MDHEN, CDR2 SYDVKM. J lost 4 bases, V lost 5 bases, and 8 bases had no gene match.